This TCR beta chain was captured in a study of early T cells in non-severe SARS-CoV-2 infection. Across the study: Sequencing of bulk RNA from unsorted whole blood was done, without chain pairing.

This clonotype was counted ten times or more. Antigen: not known. Each cDNA molecule carried a unique molecular identifier. TCRdb analysed the 5' RACE reads with MiXCR anew, one entry per CDR3 protein. The sample has tens of thousands of distinct CDR3 sequences, about 5% seen once. Broader study findings: A preference for anti-spike CD8 responses marked VDJdb matching, which missed private and CD4 specificities.

Material for sequencing was whole blood. The sequence was obtained from an adult who was a healthcare worker with PCR-confirmed SARS-CoV-2 infection or an uninfected control (not recorded which).

This chain's CDR3 is CAWTSVGLGGRRELFF. The DNA for the CDR3 is TGTGCCTGGACCTCTGTCGGTCTGGGGGGTAGGCGGGAGCTGTTTTTT. The chain carries TRBV30 and TRBJ2-2, with a possible D match to TRBD2 (6 bases). CDR3 length equals 16 residues. Trimming shortened V by 4 bases and J by 9 bases, and 24 bases separated the two germline ends. From germline, CDR1 is GTSNPN and CDR2 SVGIG (reference sequence). Drawing the rest from reference TRBV30 and TRBJ2-2, the complete variable domain is SQTIHQWPATLVQPVGSPLSLECTVEGTSNPNLYWYRQAAGRGLQLLFYSVGIGQISSEVPQNLSASRPQDRQFILSSKKLLLSDSGFYLCAWTSVGLGGRRELFFGEGSRLTVL.